A selection of T cell receptor beta chains follows, all from one sample in a study of blood T cell repertoires in COVID-19. Assay: immunoSEQ multiplex PCR; the TCRdb copy retains only in-frame clones and omits some. Seen here are 150,000 to 200,000 clones, roughly 82% observed once, and the top ten hold around 8%. Sequencing was done on a sample of peripheral blood. All receptors come from a woman aged 55 to 70 with COVID-19, enrolled during active disease. CDR3s include the opening cysteine and the closing phenylalanine or tryptophan. A D gene is named only where the DNA matches it firmly. A row's size may be missing; if present it is once, few, many or a size class.

V gene: TRBV9; D gene: NA; clone size: NA; J gene: TRBJ1-5; CDR3 length: 15; CDR3 DNA: TGTGCCAGCAGCGAGGGGGGAGGGGGAGGCCAGCCCCAGCATTTT; CDR3 protein: CASSEGGGGGQPQHF
V gene: TRBV15; D gene: TRBD2; clone size: NA; J gene: TRBJ2-1; CDR3 length: 17; CDR3 DNA: TGTGCCACCAGCAGACGTCCCGGGACTAGCGAGTACAATGAGCAGTTCTTC; CDR3 protein: CATSRRPGTSEYNEQFF
V gene: TRBV5-1; D gene: TRBD1; clone size: NA; J gene: TRBJ1-4; CDR3 length: 19; CDR3 DNA: TGCGCCAGCAGCTTCCAGGTCGGACAGGGGGCTCCCACTAATGAAAAACTGTTTTTT; CDR3 protein: CASSFQVGQGAPTNEKLFF
V gene: TRBV2; D gene: NA; clone size: few; J gene: TRBJ1-4; CDR3 length: 13; CDR3 DNA: TGTGCCAGCAGTGAAGAGTTGCGTGAAAAACTGTTTTTT; CDR3 protein: CASSEELREKLFF
V gene: TRBV28; D gene: TRBD1; clone size: NA; J gene: TRBJ1-5; CDR3 length: 17; CDR3 DNA: TGTGCCAGCAGTCCCTGGGGGGACAGGGCAAGCAATCAGCCCCAGCATTTT; CDR3 protein: CASSPWGDRASNQPQHF
V gene: TRBV7-9; D gene: TRBD2; clone size: NA; J gene: TRBJ2-3; CDR3 length: 13; CDR3 DNA: TGTGCCAGCCGGCGGGAGTCCCCAGATACGCAGTATTTT; CDR3 protein: CASRRESPDTQYF
V gene: TRBV5-5; D gene: NA; clone size: few; J gene: TRBJ1-6; CDR3 length: 15; CDR3 DNA: TGTGCCAGCAGCGGAACGCGGGACCCCGGAGCACCCCTCCACTTT; CDR3 protein: CASSGTRDPGAPLHF
V gene: TRBV2; D gene: NA; clone size: NA; J gene: TRBJ1-5; CDR3 length: 13; CDR3 DNA: TGTGCCAGCACTCCGGGACATGATCAGCCCCAGCATTTT; CDR3 protein: CASTPGHDQPQHF
V gene: TRBV11-2; D gene: NA; clone size: NA; J gene: TRBJ2-3; CDR3 length: 11; CDR3 DNA: TGTGCCAGCAGTTCCCGAGATACGCAGTATTTT; CDR3 protein: CASSSRDTQYF
V gene: TRBV30; D gene: TRBD1; clone size: once; J gene: TRBJ1-1; CDR3 length: 16; CDR3 DNA: TGTGCCTGGACAGGGGGAGCGTTTGGAATGAACACTGAAGCTTTCTTT; CDR3 protein: CAWTGGAFGMNTEAFF
V gene: TRBV30; D gene: NA; clone size: NA; J gene: TRBJ2-5; CDR3 length: 14; CDR3 DNA: TGTGCCTGGAGTCGTAGCGGCCTCCAAGAGACCCAGTACTTC; CDR3 protein: CAWSRSGLQETQYF
V gene: TRBV6-4; D gene: NA; clone size: NA; J gene: TRBJ2-1; CDR3 length: 14; CDR3 DNA: TGTGCCAGCGGAACCGGGTCGAAATTTGGTGAGCAGTTCTTC; CDR3 protein: CASGTGSKFGEQFF
V gene: TRBV5-1; D gene: NA; clone size: NA; J gene: TRBJ1-5; CDR3 length: 14; CDR3 DNA: TGCGCCAGCAGCCCGGGACTCGGCAATCAGCCCCAGCATTTT; CDR3 protein: CASSPGLGNQPQHF
V gene: TRBV6-2/TRBV6-3; D gene: NA; clone size: NA; J gene: TRBJ2-1; CDR3 length: 12; CDR3 DNA: TGTGCCAGCAGTCCCCATTACGGTGAGCAGTTCTTC; CDR3 protein: CASSPHYGEQFF
V gene: TRBV7-3; D gene: NA; clone size: NA; J gene: TRBJ2-3; CDR3 length: 15; CDR3 DNA: TGTGCCAGCAGCTTGCGGGCCGGCGAGACAGATACGCAGTATTTT; CDR3 protein: CASSLRAGETDTQYF
V gene: TRBV7-7; D gene: NA; clone size: NA; J gene: TRBJ2-2; CDR3 length: 14; CDR3 DNA: TGTGCTAGCCAACCGGGACAAAGCACCGGGGAGCTGTTTTTT; CDR3 protein: CASQPGQSTGELFF
V gene: TRBV6-2/TRBV6-3; D gene: NA; clone size: NA; J gene: TRBJ1-1; CDR3 length: 15; CDR3 DNA: TGTGCCAGCAGTTACTATGGACGGGAGAACACTGAAGCTTTCTTT; CDR3 protein: CASSYYGRENTEAFF
V gene: TRBV19; D gene: NA; clone size: NA; J gene: TRBJ1-2; CDR3 length: 16; CDR3 DNA: TGTGCCAGTAAACAACCGGTGGGACGGGGGGACTTTGGCTACACCTTC; CDR3 protein: CASKQPVGRGDFGYTF
V gene: TRBV3-1/TRBV3-2; D gene: NA; clone size: few; J gene: TRBJ1-2; CDR3 length: 14; CDR3 DNA: TGTGCCAGCAGCCAGGGGAGATTTTTTTCGGGCTACACCTTC; CDR3 protein: CASSQGRFFSGYTF
V gene: TRBV5-1; D gene: NA; clone size: NA; J gene: TRBJ1-1; CDR3 length: 14; CDR3 DNA: TGCGCCAGCACCTTGGCAGAAATGAACACTGAAGCTTTCTTT; CDR3 protein: CASTLAEMNTEAFF
V gene: TRBV5-1; D gene: TRBD1; clone size: NA; J gene: TRBJ1-4; CDR3 length: 18; CDR3 DNA: TGCGCCAGCACCCCGGGACAGGGACTGCGCAGAGAAGATGAAAAACTGTTTTTT; CDR3 protein: CASTPGQGLRREDEKLFF
V gene: TRBV11-2; D gene: NA; clone size: NA; J gene: TRBJ1-4; CDR3 length: 14; CDR3 DNA: TGTGCCAGCAGCTTATCCCGGGCGGGGGAAAAACTGTTTTTT; CDR3 protein: CASSLSRAGEKLFF
V gene: TRBV7-6; D gene: TRBD2; clone size: NA; J gene: TRBJ2-1; CDR3 length: 15; CDR3 DNA: TGTGCCAGCAGCTCCCCGGGACTAGCGGGAGTTGAGCAGTTCTTC; CDR3 protein: CASSSPGLAGVEQFF
V gene: TRBV2; D gene: NA; clone size: once; J gene: TRBJ2-1; CDR3 length: 15; CDR3 DNA: TGTGCCAGCAGTGAGACAGGGAGGTCCTACAATGAGCAGTTCTTC; CDR3 protein: CASSETGRSYNEQFF
V gene: TRBV6-2/TRBV6-3; D gene: TRBD1; clone size: NA; J gene: TRBJ1-6; CDR3 length: 15; CDR3 DNA: TGTGCCAGCAGTTACTCGACAGGGTGGAGTTCACCCCTCCACTTT; CDR3 protein: CASSYSTGWSSPLHF
V gene: TRBV6-5; D gene: TRBD1; clone size: NA; J gene: TRBJ2-2; CDR3 length: 15; CDR3 DNA: TGTGCCAGCAGTTTGAGGGGGCTCGGCACCGGGGAGCTGTTTTTT; CDR3 protein: CASSLRGLGTGELFF
V gene: TRBV29-1; D gene: TRBD1; clone size: NA; J gene: TRBJ1-2; CDR3 length: 15; CDR3 DNA: TGCAGCGTTGAAGAAGTGGACAGGGTTAAGGGGGGCTACACCTTC; CDR3 protein: CSVEEVDRVKGGYTF
V gene: TRBV19; D gene: TRBD1; clone size: few; J gene: TRBJ1-4; CDR3 length: 15; CDR3 DNA: TGTGCCAGTAGTATGAGGACAGGGGCCATTGAAAAACTGTTTTTT; CDR3 protein: CASSMRTGAIEKLFF
V gene: TRBV5-1; D gene: TRBD1; clone size: few; J gene: TRBJ1-1; CDR3 length: 14; CDR3 DNA: TGCGCCAGCAGCTTGGAGGGGGCCCTCACTGAAGCTTTCTTT; CDR3 protein: CASSLEGALTEAFF
V gene: TRBV19; D gene: TRBD1; clone size: NA; J gene: TRBJ1-5; CDR3 length: 16; CDR3 DNA: TGTGCCAGTAGTCCCTGGACAGGGATAGGCAATCAGCCCCAGCATTTT; CDR3 protein: CASSPWTGIGNQPQHF
V gene: TRBV28; D gene: TRBD1; clone size: NA; J gene: TRBJ2-1; CDR3 length: 14; CDR3 DNA: TGTGCCAGCAGCCAGGACAGGGGGGGCAATGAGCAGTTCTTC; CDR3 protein: CASSQDRGGNEQFF
V gene: TRBV9; D gene: NA; clone size: NA; J gene: TRBJ2-2; CDR3 length: 16; CDR3 DNA: TGTGCCAGCAGCGCCCGACATGGACTCGACACCGGGGAGCTGTTTTTT; CDR3 protein: CASSARHGLDTGELFF
V gene: TRBV24-1; D gene: TRBD2; clone size: NA; J gene: TRBJ2-1; CDR3 length: 15; CDR3 DNA: TGTGCCACCAGTGATTTCGGGGGGAGGGATAATGAGCAGTTCTTC; CDR3 protein: CATSDFGGRDNEQFF